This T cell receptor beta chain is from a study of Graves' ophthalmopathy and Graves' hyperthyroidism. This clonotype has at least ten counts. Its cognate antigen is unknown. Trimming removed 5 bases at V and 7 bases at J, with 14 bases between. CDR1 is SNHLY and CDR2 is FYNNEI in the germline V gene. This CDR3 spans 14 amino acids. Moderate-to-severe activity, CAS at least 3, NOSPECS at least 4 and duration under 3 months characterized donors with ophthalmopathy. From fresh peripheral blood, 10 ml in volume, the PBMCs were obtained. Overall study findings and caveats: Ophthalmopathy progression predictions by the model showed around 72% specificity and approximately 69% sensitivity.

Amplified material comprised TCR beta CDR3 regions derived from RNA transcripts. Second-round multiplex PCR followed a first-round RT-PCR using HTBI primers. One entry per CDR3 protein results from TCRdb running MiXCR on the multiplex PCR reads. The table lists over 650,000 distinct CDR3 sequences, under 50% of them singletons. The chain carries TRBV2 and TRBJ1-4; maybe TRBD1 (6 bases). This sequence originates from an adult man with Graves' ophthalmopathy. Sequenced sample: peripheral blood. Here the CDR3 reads CASSPGTRGEKLFF. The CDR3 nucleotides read TGTGCCAGCAGTCCCGGGACAAGAGGTGAAAAACTGTTTTTT.